This T cell receptor beta chain appears in the sequencing data of a study of long-term antiretroviral therapy in people with HIV (dated by TCRdb to 2021 to 2024). Concerning the study at large: The earliest samples were collected approximately a decade before the 2015 WHO recommendation for immediate ART, a period when ART was typically delayed until CD4 counts fell. Whether ART initiation and durable HIV suppression were associated with changes in peripheral blood TRB repertoire composition and diversity was tested in a retrospective serial study. A total of roughly 200 cryopreserved PBMC samples came from approximately 30 adults with confirmed HIV infection and were collected serially over a mean of approximately six years (range 1-12). Test extractions of a monoclonal T-cell line alongside approximately 36 polyclonal samples showed no cross-contamination during QIAcube processing. About 40% of the roughly 30 participants with HIV were female. General study outcomes and caveats: Owing to limited PBMC availability, only the TCR beta chain was sequenced, without alpha chain pairing. Inferences about post-ART repertoire changes are limited because no data were available on ART adherence, viral resistance or therapy changes. Samples dated from the mid-2000s to the late 2010s, and the ART regimens used may be less effective than current ones. Unsorted PBMC were profiled instead of sorted CD4+ and CD8+ T cells because pre-ART samples had limited cell numbers. HIV repertoires had narrower CDR3 length ranges than controls, and the network structure suggested an antigen-experienced repertoire that shifted only slightly toward naive after ART. Starting ART was linked to a significant rise in TRB diversity, yet even with long-term ART the diversity remained significantly lower than in transplant donor controls. Expanded TRB clones identified before ART initiation dominated the repertoire across all time points, though the dominance fluctuated and decreased in many PLHIV after ART.

Participants were included only if at least one PBMC sample before ART initiation and at least two post-ART samples were available. All participants with HIV were treated in the United States of America. Before DNA extraction, cryopreserved samples containing roughly 1-10 million PBMC were thawed and washed. At the time of the earliest PBMC sample, participants with HIV were aged between about 23 and 54 years. PBMC samples from each participant spanned 1-4 timepoints before ART initiation and 2-8 timepoints after ART initiation, with a median of 7 samples. For every participant, serial HIV viral load, CD4+ T-cell count, ART history and demographic data were obtained. Using a Qiagen kit on a QIAcube, genomic DNA was extracted from unsorted PBMC, with samples processed in batches of 12. In the case of this clone: Its antigen has not been determined. Base qualities are not recorded, but no much larger clone differs from it by a single base.

Including cysteine and phenylalanine, the CDR3 has 16 amino acids. Only the CDR3 DNA is retained, 48 bases long and in frame from the first base. V ends up 4 bases short and J 6 bases short, with an unmatched junction base count of 13. The germline V gene yields SGHAT for CDR1 and FQNNGV for CDR2. The immunoSEQ hsTCRB v3.0 assay was used at survey level resolution to sequence the TRB variable region. A depth of about 35,000-55,000 T-cell genomes per sample was targeted for TRB sequencing. Pooled TRB libraries were sequenced on an Illumina MiSeq with a v3 150-cycle kit. The study's own analysis went as follows. Repertoire analysis was run in R within a reproducible Nextflow workflow that covered QC, data transformation and analysis. Custom analyses were implemented in LymphoSeq2, an R package for AIRR-Seq data exploration. Several samples yielding fewer than 5000 total TRB sequences were excluded, leaving 150 to 200 analyzed HIV repertoires. Among the roughly 200 retained HIV repertoires, approximately 61 were collected before ART initiation and 120 to 140 after ART initiation. Each repertoire was downsampled to 5000 TRB nucleotide sequences, and summary statistics were averaged across 100 downsampling iterations. Only TRB sequences with CDR3 regions of at least seven amino acids were retained for analysis. A Shannon entropy-derived clonality score and the Gini coefficient were used to measure diversity. In repertoire networks, the top 5000 CDR3 amino acid sequences were linked whenever an edit distance of one separated two sequences. GLIPH2 predicted antigen specificity groups and MHC restriction for TRB CDR3 amino acid sequences. Known CMV, EBV, HIV or tissue antigen associations were flagged by matching CDR3 amino acid sequences against VDJdb and McPAS-TCR. Pre-ART, post-ART and control groups were compared with Wilcoxon signed-rank tests and Holm-Bonferroni correction. TCRdb took this table from immuneACCESS and kept in-frame rearrangements with V and J called. Such tables lack part of the clones; where checked against another copy, unresolved V genes explain under half of the gap, and the rest is unexplained. That table supplies the V and J calls and clone size; D and trimming were determined from the DNA. In all, the sample holds some 47,000 clones, and 90% to 95% of those were seen once. Clones ranked in the top ten supply about 2.6% of the sample.

The receptor comes from a woman aged 50 to 60 with HIV. The sample here was unsorted PBMCs, taken 3.7 years after starting antiretroviral therapy. The chain is assembled from TRBV11-2 and TRBJ2-7; TRBD2 fits 9 bases in the junction. The CDR3: CASSSPSGGPWVEQYF. In nucleotides, the sequence is TGTGCCAGCAGCTCCCCCAGCGGGGGGCCCTGGGTCGAGCAGTACTTC.